This entry lists 15 T cell receptor beta chains sequenced from one sample in a study of blood T cell repertoires in COVID-19. Assay used: immunoSEQ multiplex PCR; TCRdb lists only in-frame clones, some missing. The data show 200,000 to 250,000 clones, roughly 85% seen once. Sequenced sample: peripheral blood. The receptors originated from a man under 40 who had recovered from COVID-19.

This chain connects TRBV11-2 to TRBJ2-7; 8 nucleotides align to TRBD1. J was trimmed by 6 bases and V by 4 bases; bases with no gene match: 8. CDR1 and CDR2 from the germline V gene are SGHAT and FQNNGV. CDR3 length equals 14 residues. The CDR3 reads CASSSYGRGLEQYF. In nucleotides, the CDR3 is TGTGCCAGCAGCTCTTATGGCAGGGGGCTCGAGCAGTACTTC.

The chain employs TRBV25-1 and TRBJ1-4, with D possibly being TRBD1 (5 bases). The germline V gene encodes CDR1 MGHDK and CDR2 SYGVNS. V dropped 8 bases and J dropped 0 bases, with 16 bases sitting between them. The CDR3 length is 16 residues. The CDR3 spells CASSKTALATNEKLFF. For the CDR3, the DNA is TGTGCCAGCTCCAAGACAGCCCTGGCAACTAATGAAAAACTGTTTTTT.

This chain's CDR3 is CATSRDPGQPQHF. The CDR3 DNA follows: TGTGCCACCAGCAGAGACCCGGGTCAGCCCCAGCATTTT. This chain connects TRBV15 to TRBJ1-5; no clear D. Germline CDR1 and CDR2: LNHNV and YYDKDF (reference sequence). The CDR3 consists of 13 residues. The V and J ends lost 0 bases and 6 bases respectively, with 6 bases between them.

V is TRBV5-6 and J is TRBJ2-7, with D unclear. The CDR3 extends over 16 amino acids. Deletions cut 4 bases from V and 4 bases from J, with 21 bases between. Germline V gene sequence: CDR1 SGHDT, CDR2 YYEEEE. The CDR3: CASSPRGGSLFYEQYF. In DNA, the CDR3 is TGTGCCAGCAGCCCCAGAGGTGGGTCCCTGTTTTACGAGCAGTACTTC.

V gene TRBV11-2 combines with J gene TRBJ1-1; D not resolved. V lost 5 bases, J lost 0 bases, and 7 bases lay in between. Germline CDR1 reads SGHAT; CDR2 reads FQNNGV. The CDR3 totals 13 residues. This chain's CDR3 is CASSLTVNTEAFF. CDR3 nucleotides: TGTGCCAGCAGCCTCACAGTGAACACTGAAGCTTTCTTT.

V is TRBV5-1 and J is TRBJ2-3, with D hard to call. V lost 1 base and J lost 4, with 4 bases in between. The length of the CDR3 is 12 residues. Germline lookup yields CDR1 SGHRS and CDR2 YFSETQ. The CDR3 loop reads CASSLRADTQYF. In DNA, the CDR3 is TGCGCCAGCAGCTTGCGTGCAGATACGCAGTATTTT. Complete variable domain (other parts from reference TRBV5-1 and TRBJ2-3): KAGVTQTPRYLIKTRGQQVTLSCSPISGHRSVSWYQQTPGQGLQFLFEYFSETQRNKGNFPGRFSGRQFSNSRSEMNVSTLELGDSALYLCASSLRADTQYFGPGTRLTVL.

The chain links TRBV5-4 to TRBJ2-3; D gene uncertain. This CDR3 region has 15 residues. The germline V gene has CDR1 SGHNT and CDR2 YYREEE (reference sequence). Trimming stripped 4 bases from V and 2 bases from J, with 14 bases between. The DNA for the CDR3 is TGTGCCAGCAGCCTCCAACCACAAGACACAGATACGCAGTATTTT. Its protein is CASSLQPQDTDTQYF.

This clone was counted once. The chain couples TRBV7-2 to TRBJ1-5; D is unclear. The germline V gene has CDR1 SGHTA and CDR2 FQGNSA. CDR3 size: 12 residues. Trimming stripped 5 bases from V and 7 bases from J, with 9 bases between. CDR3 in DNA: TGTGCCAGCAGCCCCCCCGGGCAGCCCCAGCATTTT. Encoded protein: CASSPPGQPQHF. Filled out from reference TRBV7-2 and TRBJ1-5, the complete variable domain reads GAGVSQSPSNKVTEKGKDVELRCDPISGHTALYWYRQSLGQGLEFLIYFQGNSAPDKSGLPSDRFSAERTGGSVSTLTIQRTQQEDSAVYLCASSPPGQPQHFGDGTRLSIL.

The gene calls are TRBV4-3 and TRBJ1-1; 10 bases map to TRBD1. Germline V gene data show CDR1 as LGHNA and CDR2 as YSLEER. Unmatched junction bases numbered 9, after V lost 1 base and J lost 10 bases. The CDR3 covers 15 residues. In nucleotides, the CDR3 is TGCGCCAGCAGCCAAGTCGGGACAGGGGAGGTTGGAGCTTTCTTT. The encoded protein is CASSQVGTGEVGAFF.

This rearrangement joins TRBV19 to TRBJ2-1; possibly TRBD1 for D (5 bases). The CDR3 has 14 residues. Trimming pared 3 bases from V and 2 bases from J, leaving 8 bases between. Germline CDR1 LNHDA, CDR2 SQIVND (reference sequence). CDR3 nucleotide sequence: TGTGCCAGTAGTATTAGGGGTCCCTACAATGAGCAGTTCTTC. It specifies CASSIRGPYNEQFF.

This rearrangement joins TRBV6-2 or TRBV6-3 to TRBJ2-1; tentative D call: TRBD2 (6 bases). This CDR3 spans 14 amino acids. Trimming left V 3 bases short and J 7 bases short, with 13 bases between. Germline values: CDR1 MNHEY, CDR2 SVGEGT. Written as DNA, the CDR3 is TGTGCCAGCAGTTATTTCGACGCGGGGAATGAGCAGTTCTTC. Translation gives CASSYFDAGNEQFF.

The chain recombines TRBV6-1 with TRBJ1-2; 11 bases fit TRBD1. Trimming cost V 2 bases and J 6 bases; bases outside gene matches: 5. There are 15 residues in the CDR3. Germline V gene data show CDR1 as MNHNS and CDR2 as SASEGT. CDR3 region: CASSEMDRGRDGYTF. The CDR3 nucleotides are TGTGCCAGCAGTGAAATGGACAGGGGGCGCGATGGCTACACCTTC.

V gene TRBV28 combines with J gene TRBJ1-2; TRBD1 matches 7 bases. This CDR3 contains 13 residues. Germline lookup yields CDR1 MDHEN and CDR2 SYDVKM. V lost 7 bases, J lost 4 bases, and 6 bases stayed unmatched. The CDR3 protein is CASIDRDFYGYTF. The CDR3 bases are TGTGCCAGCATTGACAGGGATTTCTATGGCTACACCTTC.

The chain carries TRBV3-1 (or the pseudogene TRBV3-2) and TRBJ1-4, with D possibly TRBD1 on 6 matching bases. CDR1 is LGHDT and CDR2 is YNNKEL in the germline V gene (reference sequence). Trimming removed 0 bases at V and 8 bases at J, with 16 bases between. The CDR3 has 16 residues. Here the CDR3 reads CASSQDWEGGVEKLFF. CDR3 in DNA: TGTGCCAGCAGCCAAGACTGGGAAGGGGGAGTAGAAAAACTGTTTTTT.

The rearrangement links TRBV27 to TRBJ2-3; D unresolved. Germline V lookup: CDR1 MNHEY, CDR2 SMNVEV (reference sequence). V was clipped by 4 bases and J by 0 bases, with 11 bases between them. The CDR3 loop spans 15 amino acids. CDR3 in DNA: TGTGCCAGCAGTTCAACCGGGTATAGCACAGATACGCAGTATTTT. Translated: CASSSTGYSTDTQYF.